This is a list of T cell receptor beta chains from one sample in a study of shared clonotypes between healthy human individuals. Repertoires were generated with immunoSEQ multiplex PCR, while TCRdb's copy carries only in-frame clones and drops some. The sample contains roughly 700,000 clones, roughly 70% of which appear only once. The sample was memory CD4+ T cells sorted from blood. Receptors were obtained from a woman aged 30 to 39 in good health. The CDR3 runs from the conserved cysteine through the conserved F or W.

>TRBJ1-1|TRBV28
CAVDRGPTEAFF
>TRBJ1-2|TRBV19
CASSIVGGFNGYTF
>TRBJ2-7|TRBV28
CASSPYPGTPGYEQYF
>TRBJ2-1|TRBV11-2
CASSFERGRDNEQFF
>TRBJ2-1|TRBV4-1
CASSHADRSSYNEQFF
>TRBJ2-6|TRBV9
CASSERPGPSGANVLTF
>TRBJ1-4|TRBV6-1
CASSARQGATNEKLFF
>TRBJ2-6|TRBV28
CASTRGGTGANVLTF
>TRBJ2-7|TRBV7-3
CASSSMAGSYEQYF
>TRBJ1-2|TRBV18
CASSSGHPATMNGYTF
>TRBJ1-2|TRBV10-3
CAITRDRGQSDYGYTF
>TRBJ2-2|TRBV5-1
CASSKGGGSPGELFF
>TRBJ2-2|TRBV4-2
CASSHALGATGELFF
>TRBJ2-3|TRBV27
CASRMGGQWSPDTQYF
>TRBJ2-5|TRBV4-1
CASSLDRDRETQYF
>TRBJ2-2|TRBV28
CASSSPDTGELFF
>TRBJ2-5|TRBV27
CASSFSYQETQYF
>TRBJ2-3|TRBV18
CASSPPRRADTQYF
>TRBJ2-1|TRBV25-1
CAGSVPTGGEDNEQFF
>TRBJ1-4|TRBV11-2
CASSLGSHRGLEKLFF
>TRBJ2-1|TRBV7-7
CASSLSGAGEQFF
>TRBJ2-5|TRBV6-5
CASSLGQGVETQYF
>TRBJ2-3|TRBV19
CASSVSGGASNTQYF
>TRBJ2-2|TRBV6-1
CASSDLNTGELFF
>TRBJ2-2|TRBV19
CASSIKQGAGVGELFF
>TRBJ2-6|TRBV11-2
CASSAGTLLAGANVLTF
>TRBJ2-1|TRBV4-1
CASTKRAGDYNEQFF
>TRBJ2-4|TRBV27
CASSSPGLAKNIQYF
>TRBJ2-7|TRBV28
CATLRATYEQYF
>TRBJ2-3|TRBV28
CASADSTDTQYF
>TRBJ1-4|TRBV4-1
CASSRLGEGTGNEKLFF
>TRBJ1-1|TRBV2
CASTRTGHGTEAFF
>TRBJ2-1|TRBV11-2
CASSDRESSYNEQFF
>TRBJ1-1|TRBV5-8
CASCRVATEAFF
>TRBJ2-3|TRBV2
CASRGLASHTDTQYF